What follows is one T cell receptor beta chain and its context. The antigen remains unidentified. This sample is drawn from a study of OX40 agonist ivuxolimab in advanced cancers. For the study at large: Previous treatment with anti-PD-1, anti-PD-L1 or anti-CTLA-4 therapy was allowed; 40% had received some. Of the patients, three showed partial responses, one with hepatocellular carcinoma and two with cutaneous melanoma.

The study, taken as a whole, reports: At doses 0.1 to 3.0 mg/kg, CD4+ and CD8+ clones expanded.

The protocol was immunoSEQ multiplex PCR, while the TCRdb copy is restricted to in-frame clones and leaves out a portion. The table has tens of thousands of clones, more than 80% seen once. Sequencing used CD4+ or CD8+ T cells sorted from blood, obtained in a trial of the OX40 agonist ivuxolimab. This TCR came from an adult with an advanced solid tumor such as melanoma, head and neck, liver or kidney cancer.

CDR3 sequence: CASSQDFPGVRTDTQYF. CDR3 in DNA: TGTGCCAGCAGCCAAGATTTCCCGGGAGTCAGGACAGATACGCAGTATTTT. The V call is TRBV4-2, the J call TRBJ2-3; possibly TRBD2 for D (6 bases). The CDR3 spans 17 residues. Germline V gene sequence: CDR1 LGHNA, CDR2 YNFKEQ. Trimming removed 0 bases from V and 3 bases from J, with 16 bases in between.